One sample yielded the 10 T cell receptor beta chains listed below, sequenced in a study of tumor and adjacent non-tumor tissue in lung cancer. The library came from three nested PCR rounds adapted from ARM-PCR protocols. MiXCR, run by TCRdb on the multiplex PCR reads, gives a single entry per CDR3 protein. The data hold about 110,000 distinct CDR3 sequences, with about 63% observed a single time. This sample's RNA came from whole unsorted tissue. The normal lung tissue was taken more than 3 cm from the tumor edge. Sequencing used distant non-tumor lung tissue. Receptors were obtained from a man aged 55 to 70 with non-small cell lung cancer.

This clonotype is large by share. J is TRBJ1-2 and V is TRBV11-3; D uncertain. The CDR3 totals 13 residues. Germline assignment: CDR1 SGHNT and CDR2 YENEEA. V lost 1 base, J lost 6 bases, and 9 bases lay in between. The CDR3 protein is CASSLARLDGYTF. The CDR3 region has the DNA TGTGCCAGCAGCTTAGCCAGGTTGGATGGCTACACCTTC. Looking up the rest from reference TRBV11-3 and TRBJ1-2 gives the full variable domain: EAGVVQSPRYKIIEKKQPVAFWCNPISGHNTLYWYLQNLGQGPELLIRYENEEAVDDSQLPKDRFSAERLKGVDSTLKIQPAELGDSAVYLCASSLARLDGYTFGSGTRLTVV.

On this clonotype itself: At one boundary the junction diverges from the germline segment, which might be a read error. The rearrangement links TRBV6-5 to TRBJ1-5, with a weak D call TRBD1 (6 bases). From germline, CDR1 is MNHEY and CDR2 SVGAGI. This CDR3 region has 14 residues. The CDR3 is CANSSRGGNQSQHF. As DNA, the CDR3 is TGTGCCAACAGTTCCAGGGGAGGGAATCAGTCCCAGCATTTT.

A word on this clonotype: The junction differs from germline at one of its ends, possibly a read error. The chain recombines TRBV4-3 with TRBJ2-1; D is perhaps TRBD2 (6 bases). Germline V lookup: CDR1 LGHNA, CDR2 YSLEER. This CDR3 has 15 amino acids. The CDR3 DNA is TGCGCCAGCAGCCAGAGAACGGGAGAGCAAAGTGAGCAATTCTTC. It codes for CASSQRTGEQSEQFF.

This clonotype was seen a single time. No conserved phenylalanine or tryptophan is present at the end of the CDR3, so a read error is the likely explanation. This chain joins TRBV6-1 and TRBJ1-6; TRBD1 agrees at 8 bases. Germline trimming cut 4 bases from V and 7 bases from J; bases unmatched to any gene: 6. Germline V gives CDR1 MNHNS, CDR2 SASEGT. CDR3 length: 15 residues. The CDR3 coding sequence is TGTGCCAGCAGTGTCGGACAGGGAGCAAATTCACCCCTCCACCTT. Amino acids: CASSVGQGANSPLHL.

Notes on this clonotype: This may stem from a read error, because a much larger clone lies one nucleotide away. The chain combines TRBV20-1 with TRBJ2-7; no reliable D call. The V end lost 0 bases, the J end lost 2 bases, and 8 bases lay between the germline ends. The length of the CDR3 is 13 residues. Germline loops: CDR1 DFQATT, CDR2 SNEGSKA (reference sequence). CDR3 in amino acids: CSARDFSAYEQYF. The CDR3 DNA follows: TGCAGTGCTAGAGATTTCAGCGCCTACGAGCAGTACTTC.

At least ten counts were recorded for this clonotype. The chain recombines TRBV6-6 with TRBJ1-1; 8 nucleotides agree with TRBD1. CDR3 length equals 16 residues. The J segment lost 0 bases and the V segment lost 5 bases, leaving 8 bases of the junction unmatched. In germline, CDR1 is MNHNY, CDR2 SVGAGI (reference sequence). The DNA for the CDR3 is TGTGCCAGCAGTAGACCGGGACAGGCCATGAACACTGAAGCTTTCTTT. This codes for CASSRPGQAMNTEAFF.

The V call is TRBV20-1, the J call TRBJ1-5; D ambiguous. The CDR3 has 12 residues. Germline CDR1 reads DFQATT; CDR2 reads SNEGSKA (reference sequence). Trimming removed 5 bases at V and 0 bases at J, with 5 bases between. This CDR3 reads CSAWTSNQPQHF. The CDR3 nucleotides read TGCAGTGCTTGGACTAGCAATCAGCCCCAGCATTTT.

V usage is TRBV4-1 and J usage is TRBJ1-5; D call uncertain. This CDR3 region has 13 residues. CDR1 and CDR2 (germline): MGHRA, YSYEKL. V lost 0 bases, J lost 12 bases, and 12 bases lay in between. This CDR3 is CASSQDQRELQHF. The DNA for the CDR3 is TGCGCCAGCAGCCAAGATCAGAGGGAGCTCCAGCATTTT.

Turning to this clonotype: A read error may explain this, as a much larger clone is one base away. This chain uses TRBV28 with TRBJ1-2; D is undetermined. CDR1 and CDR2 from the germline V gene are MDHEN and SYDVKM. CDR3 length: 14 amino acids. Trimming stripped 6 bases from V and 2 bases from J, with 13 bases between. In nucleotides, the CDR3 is TGTGCCAGCAGCCACTCGCGAGGCAACTATGGCTACACCTTC. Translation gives CASSHSRGNYGYTF.

CDR3 coding DNA: TGCGCCAGCAAGCAACAGGGGAACGAGCAGTACTTC. It encodes CASKQQGNEQYF. This chain joins TRBV4-1 and TRBJ2-7, with 7 bases identical to TRBD1. Germline V gene lookup returns CDR1 MGHRA and CDR2 YSYEKL. The trim removed 7 bases at V and 5 bases at J, leaving 5 bases unmatched. This CDR3 spans 12 amino acids.